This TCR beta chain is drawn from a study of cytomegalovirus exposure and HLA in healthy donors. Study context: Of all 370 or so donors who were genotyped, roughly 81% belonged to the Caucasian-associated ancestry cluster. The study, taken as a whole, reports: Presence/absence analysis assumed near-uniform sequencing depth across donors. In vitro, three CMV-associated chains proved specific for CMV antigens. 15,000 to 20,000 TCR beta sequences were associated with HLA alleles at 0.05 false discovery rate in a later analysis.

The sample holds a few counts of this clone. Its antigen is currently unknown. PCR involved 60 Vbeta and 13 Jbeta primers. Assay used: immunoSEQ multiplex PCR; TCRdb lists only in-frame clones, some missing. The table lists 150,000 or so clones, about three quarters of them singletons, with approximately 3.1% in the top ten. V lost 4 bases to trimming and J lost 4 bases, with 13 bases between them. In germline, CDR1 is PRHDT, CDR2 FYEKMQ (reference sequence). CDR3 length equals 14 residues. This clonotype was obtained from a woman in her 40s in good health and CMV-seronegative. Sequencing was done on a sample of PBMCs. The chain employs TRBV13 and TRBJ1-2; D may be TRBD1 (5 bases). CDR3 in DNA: TGTGCCAGCAGCTCCGTGAGACAGATCTATGGCTACACCTTC. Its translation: CASSSVRQIYGYTF.